This entry describes one T cell receptor beta chain. This CDR3 region has 14 residues. CDR1 is MNHEY, CDR2 SVGEGT, per germline. The V end lost 2 bases, the J end lost 5 bases, and 12 bases lay between the germline ends. This record belongs to a study of blood T cell repertoires in COVID-19. Original analysis: Reference gene primer amplification in the assay estimated nucleated cell counts. The repertoire was sequenced with immunoSEQ multiplex PCR; TCRdb's copy has only in-frame clones and lacks some. The V and J calls and clone size are taken from that table; D and trimming were inferred from the DNA. Seen here are a few hundred thousand clones, 90% observed once, and the top ten hold around 16%. A case of COVID-19 had been met by exposed participants within 2 weeks before study entry.

The chain employs TRBV6-2 or TRBV6-3 and TRBJ1-2; D call uncertain. The sequencing input was PBMCs or T cells enriched from blood (not recorded which). The receptor's source is a man aged 25-45 years who had been exposed to COVID-19. The CDR3 spells CASSYQDLGYGYTF. The DNA of the CDR3 is TGTGCCAGCAGTTACCAGGACTTGGGGTATGGCTACACCTTC.